At least ten counts were recorded for the clone carrying this T cell receptor beta chain. The antigen is not known. This sample stems from a study of CD8 T cells in ankylosing spondylitis. V lost 6 bases and J lost 2, with 7 bases in between. The V gene's germline CDR1 is SNHLY and CDR2 FYNNEI. The CDR3 totals 12 residues. General observations from the study: Disease-linked clones, CD8+, were relatively rare in peripheral blood.

Via MiXCR, TCRdb re-called the 5' RACE reads, giving one row per CDR3 protein. The table records 200,000 to 250,000 distinct CDR3 sequences, roughly a tenth of them present only once. This TCR derives from a male donor with ankylosing spondylitis or in good health (not recorded which). The V and J genes are TRBV2 and TRBJ1-2; D is possibly TRBD1 (6 bases). Material for sequencing was blood, either unsorted or a sorted T cell fraction (not recorded which). The CDR3 DNA reads TGTGCCAGCAGCCAGGGGAACTATGGCTACACCTTC. Its protein is CASSQGNYGYTF.